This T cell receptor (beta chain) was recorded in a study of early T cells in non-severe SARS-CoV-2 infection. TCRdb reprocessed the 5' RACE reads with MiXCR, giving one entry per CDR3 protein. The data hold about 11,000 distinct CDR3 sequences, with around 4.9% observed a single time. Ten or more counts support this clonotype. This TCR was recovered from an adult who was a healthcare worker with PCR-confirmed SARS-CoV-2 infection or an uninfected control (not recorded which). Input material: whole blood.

Here the CDR3 DNA reads TGTGCCAGCAGTCGGGACAGGGGGGACACCGGGGAGCTGTTTTTT. Translating it yields CASSRDRGDTGELFF. This chain uses TRBV2 with TRBJ2-2; TRBD1 agrees at 11 bases. The CDR3 has 15 amino acids. The J segment lost 3 bases and the V segment lost 5 bases, leaving 2 bases of the junction unmatched. Per germline, CDR1 SNHLY and CDR2 FYNNEI.